A selection of T cell receptor beta chains follows, all from one sample in a study of blood T cells in healthy people across ages. MiXCR, run by TCRdb on the 5' RACE reads, gives a single entry per CDR3 protein. Of around 650,000 distinct CDR3 sequences listed, less than 40% are singletons. The sequenced material came from blood. Receptors were obtained from a woman aged 80 or older in good health. Both conserved end residues are part of each CDR3. The order of the fields is J gene, D gene, CDR3 length, V gene, CDR3 protein. The D gene is left open where the match is weak.

TRBJ1-3,TRBD1,15,TRBV4-2,CASSQIGTGGNTIYF
TRBJ2-1,TRBD2,11,TRBV5-1,CASGGGTEQFF
TRBJ1-2,NA,14,TRBV9,CASSGGLQPYGYTF
TRBJ2-5,NA,11,TRBV20-1,CSAEDQETQYF
TRBJ2-3,NA,12,TRBV6-2/TRBV6-3,CASSYPGDTQYF
TRBJ2-7,NA,15,TRBV20-1,CSARVRGRNSYEQYF
NA,NA,15,TRBV6-1,CTSSELGRGQETQYF
TRBJ1-1,NA,17,TRBV7-2,CASSHGRVLKGNTEAFF
TRBJ1-5,NA,13,TRBV18,CASSYGMAEAQHF
TRBJ1-4,TRBD1,15,TRBV2,CASSGQGWTNEKRFF
TRBJ1-1,NA,15,TRBV20-1,CSAVEGGALNTEAFF
TRBJ1-1,NA,12,TRBV28,CASAVLPTEAFF
TRBJ2-7,TRBD1,15,TRBV12-3/TRBV12-4,CASSPFGTGGYEQYF
TRBJ2-1,TRBD2,18,TRBV13,CASSLVVGGSFSYNEQFF
TRBJ1-2,NA,11,TRBV29-1,CSVTTGSGYTF
TRBJ2-7,TRBD2,15,TRBV5-1,CVSSRPGLDGSEQYF
TRBJ2-7,TRBD1,15,TRBV27,CASSFVAQGAWEQYF
TRBJ2-7,NA,15,TRBV4-2,CASSQYGTGSYEQYF
TRBJ1-5,NA,16,TRBV27,CASGLSGSHNNQPQHF
TRBJ1-2,NA,14,TRBV12-3/TRBV12-4,CASSSTGFGYGYTF
TRBJ2-7,NA,13,TRBV9,CASSESEGHEQYF
TRBJ2-5,NA,11,TRBV20-1,CSAGVGEAQYF
TRBJ1-5,NA,15,TRBV29-1,CSVGEGRERRQPQHF
TRBJ1-5,TRBD1,15,TRBV20-1,CSASSPGQESQPQHF
NA,TRBD2,14,TRBV5-6,CASSLWGGIYEQYF
TRBJ2-1,NA,13,TRBV9,CASSVTRGGEQFF
NA,NA,17,TRBV18,CASSTRTLDGLYNEQYF
TRBJ1-1,NA,13,TRBV15,CATSRDRGSEAFF
TRBJ2-4,TRBD2,15,TRBV20-1,CSARVRGGAKNIQYF
TRBJ1-2,NA,13,TRBV5-1,CASSLTEGYGYTF
TRBJ2-3,NA,13,TRBV4-1,CASSQDVEDTQYF
TRBJ1-5,NA,17,TRBV7-2,CASSLALFQGDNQPQHF
TRBJ2-5,NA,12,TRBV6-2/TRBV6-3,CAIGRTQETQYF
TRBJ2-5,NA,14,TRBV20-1,CSARATGPNSEQYF
TRBJ2-5,TRBD2,15,TRBV11-2,CASSLGGLARETQYF
TRBJ2-4,TRBD2,16,TRBV5-1,CASSQLAEPAKNIQYF
TRBJ2-5,NA,13,TRBV20-1,CSARWQQQETQYF
TRBJ2-1,TRBD1,16,TRBV7-8,CASSFHPGQVNNEQFF